The 32 T cell receptor beta chains listed next were all sequenced from one sample in a study of blood T cell repertoires in COVID-19. Libraries were prepared by immunoSEQ multiplex PCR; TCRdb keeps only in-frame clonotypes and omits some of them. The table includes roughly 85,000 clones, roughly 89% detected once. Sample: peripheral blood. The receptor set was obtained from a man aged 50 to 60 with active or convalescent COVID-19.

J is TRBJ1-6 and V is TRBV6-1; D might be TRBD1 (6 bases). The CDR3 extends over 16 amino acids. CDR1 and CDR2 (germline): MNHNS, SASEGT. V was trimmed by 4 bases and J by 4 bases, leaving 14 bases between them. The CDR3 DNA is TGTGCCAGCAGTGCTCCTACAGGGCTGTATAATTCACCCCTCCACTTT. It encodes CASSAPTGLYNSPLHF.

The table lists this clone with a count of one. V is TRBV30 and J is TRBJ2-3; 7 nucleotides align to TRBD2. CDR1 and CDR2 (germline): GTSNPN, SVGIG (reference sequence). Trimming at V came to 7 bases and at J to 4 bases, leaving 11 bases not matched to a gene. The CDR3 has 14 residues. The CDR3 nucleotides read TGTGCCTCCATCCGGGAGGCGTCCTCAGATACGCAGTATTTT. Amino acid sequence: CASIREASSDTQYF. The variable domain in full, with the rest retrieved from reference TRBV30 and TRBJ2-3, is SQTIHQWPATLVQPVGSPLSLECTVEGTSNPNLYWYRQAAGRGLQLLFYSVGIGQISSEVPQNLSASRPQDRQFILSSKKLLLSDSGFYLCASIREASSDTQYFGPGTRLTVL.

The chain employs TRBV27 and TRBJ2-3; D gene ambiguous. Between the trimmed V and J ends, which lost 5 bases and 1 base, there was a span of 13 bases. Per the germline V gene, CDR1 is MNHEY and CDR2 is SMNVEV (reference sequence). The CDR3 is 15 amino acids. The CDR3, as DNA: TGTGCCAGCAGTCTTGCAGGCCCTGGCACAGATACGCAGTATTTT. This codes for CASSLAGPGTDTQYF.

V and J are TRBV12-5 and TRBJ2-7; no firm D call. The CDR3 is 12 amino acids. CDR1 and CDR2 from the germline V gene are LGHNT and FRNRAP. Deletions cut 0 bases from V and 3 bases from J, with 3 bases between. CDR3 protein: CASGLVLYEQYF. The CDR3 DNA reads TGTGCTAGTGGTTTGGTACTCTACGAGCAGTACTTC. Full variable domain (outside the CDR3, taken from reference TRBV12-5 and TRBJ2-7): DARVTQTPRHKVTEMGQEVTMRCQPILGHNTVFWYRQTMMQGLELLAYFRNRAPLDDSGMPKDRFSAEMPDATLATLKIQPSEPRDSAVYFCASGLVLYEQYFGPGTRLTVT.

This clone was recorded only once. The chain joins TRBV6-5 to TRBJ2-3; TRBD2 might be the D (6 bases). V shed 8 bases and J shed 1 base, with 10 bases lying between them. Germline lookup yields CDR1 MNHEY and CDR2 SVGAGI. This CDR3 region has 13 residues. CDR3 amino acids: CASRRVGTDTQYF. The CDR3 DNA sequence: TGTGCCAGCCGGAGGGTCGGCACAGATACGCAGTATTTT.

The chain carries TRBV30 and TRBJ2-3; TRBD1 aligns across 9 bases. The ends lost 1 base at V and 4 bases at J; junction bases unmatched: 6. This CDR3 is built from 15 residues. The germline V gene has CDR1 GTSNPN and CDR2 SVGIG (reference sequence). The CDR3 protein is CAWSDRDRVSDTQYF. The CDR3, as DNA: TGTGCCTGGAGTGACAGGGACAGGGTCTCAGATACGCAGTATTTT.

This rearrangement joins TRBV9 to TRBJ1-6, with D maybe TRBD1 (6 bases). Germline V gives CDR1 SGDLS, CDR2 YYNGEE. This CDR3 region has 16 residues. Trimming took off 0 bases at V and 9 bases at J, with 16 bases between the two ends. The CDR3 reads CASSVDPGHFGSPLHF. The CDR3, as DNA: TGTGCCAGCAGCGTAGACCCGGGACATTTTGGTTCACCCCTCCACTTT.

The DNA of the CDR3 is TGTGCCAGCAGCACACAGTCCACCGGGGAGCTGTTTTTT. This gives the protein CASSTQSTGELFF. This chain links TRBV21-1 with TRBJ2-2; TRBD1, the table's D call, was not compared with the DNA. TRBV21-1 is deemed a pseudogene. The CDR3 extends over 13 amino acids.

V is TRBV10-3 and J is TRBJ2-7, with TRBD2 matching 8 bases. The trim removed 3 bases at V and 2 bases at J, leaving 3 bases unmatched. This CDR3 comprises 14 residues. Germline-derived CDR1 and CDR2 are ENHRY and SYGVKD. The CDR3 region is CAISEGTRPYEQYF. For the CDR3, the DNA is TGTGCCATCAGTGAAGGGACTAGGCCCTACGAGCAGTACTTC.

The chain has TRBV7-2 and TRBJ1-3; no reliable D call. The CDR3 length is 14 residues. The V gene's germline CDR1 is SGHTA and CDR2 FQGNSA. Trimming took 2 bases from V and 0 from J, leaving 5 bases between them. CDR3 amino acids: CASSLQISGNTIYF. The CDR3 DNA reads TGTGCCAGCAGCTTACAGATCTCTGGAAACACCATATATTTT.

The chain recombines TRBV19 with TRBJ2-7, with D uncertain. This CDR3 is 13 amino acids long. Deletions cut 6 bases from V and 7 bases from J, with 16 bases between. Germline V gene lookup returns CDR1 LNHDA and CDR2 SQIVND (reference sequence). This CDR3 reads CASRLSGQVEQYF. The DNA of the CDR3 is TGTGCCAGTAGATTGTCCGGCCAGGTGGAGCAGTACTTC.

The V and J genes are TRBV24-1 and TRBJ2-5; 8 bases map to TRBD2. V shed 1 base, J shed 5 bases, and the junction held 5 bases outside the gene matches. The CDR3 spans 15 residues. Per germline, CDR1 KGHDR and CDR2 SFDVKD. The CDR3 loop reads CATSDFRTSQETQYF. CDR3 bases: TGTGCCACCAGTGATTTCCGGACTAGCCAGGAGACCCAGTACTTC.

This clone occurred a few times. V and J are TRBV19 and TRBJ2-1, with 8 positions matching TRBD2. Germline-derived CDR1 and CDR2 are LNHDA and SQIVND (reference sequence). This CDR3 has 16 residues. J was trimmed by 6 bases and V by 1 base; bases with no gene match: 8. CDR3: CASSIAGTSSGNEQFF. For the CDR3, the DNA is TGTGCCAGTAGTATAGCCGGGACTAGTTCTGGCAATGAGCAGTTCTTC. Full variable domain (remainder filled in from reference TRBV19 and TRBJ2-1): DGGITQSPKYLFRKEGQNVTLSCEQNLNHDAMYWYRQDPGQGLRLIYYSQIVNDFQKGDIAEGYSVSREKKESFPLTVTSAQKNPTAFYLCASSIAGTSSGNEQFFGPGTRLTVL.

V gene TRBV3-1 (or the pseudogene TRBV3-2) combines with J gene TRBJ2-7, with D maybe TRBD2 (6 bases). Trimming pared 6 bases from V and 4 bases from J, leaving 16 bases between. The CDR3 has 14 amino acids. Germline CDR1 LGHDT, CDR2 YNNKEL (reference sequence). The CDR3: CASSRDLTLYEQYF. CDR3 DNA: TGTGCCAGCAGTCGGGACTTGACCCTATACGAGCAGTACTTC.

The chain has TRBV21-1 and TRBJ1-2; TRBD1 is the table's D call, not checked against the DNA. TRBV21-1 is labeled a pseudogene. The CDR3 length is 17 residues. The CDR3, as DNA: TGTGCCAGCAGCGTAAAGGTTCCGGGACAGGATAACTATGGCTACACCTTC. Amino acid sequence: CASSVKVPGQDNYGYTF.

The rearrangement joins TRBV27 to TRBJ2-7, with 15 bases aligning to TRBD2. J gave up 3 bases and V 6 bases, and 12 bases lay outside the gene matches. The CDR3 contains 18 residues. Per the germline V gene, CDR1 is MNHEY and CDR2 is SMNVEV (reference sequence). The CDR3 sequence is CASSPGLAGGNINYEQYF. The CDR3 DNA reads TGTGCCAGCAGCCCGGGACTAGCGGGGGGCAATATTAACTACGAGCAGTACTTC.

The chain uses TRBV29-1 and TRBJ2-3; 11 nucleotides match TRBD1. The germline V gene has CDR1 SQVTM and CDR2 ANQGSEA. CDR3 length: 15 residues. The ends lost 7 bases at V and 6 bases at J; junction bases unmatched: 12. CDR3 residues: CSGDRGLGFGDTQYF. As DNA, the CDR3 is TGCAGCGGGGACAGGGGGTTGGGATTCGGGGATACGCAGTATTTT.

This clone was recorded only once. The V call is TRBV19, the J call TRBJ1-1; possibly TRBD1 for D (6 bases). From germline, CDR1 is LNHDA and CDR2 SQIVND (reference sequence). There are 13 residues in the CDR3. V shed 4 bases and J shed 5 bases, with 11 bases lying between them. The CDR3 reads CASSTQTGTEAFF. CDR3 nucleotide sequence: TGTGCCAGTAGTACTCAAACAGGGACTGAAGCTTTCTTT.

The CDR3 DNA reads as TGTGCCAGCAGTCTTCTAGAAAATAATGAGCAGTTCTTC. Its translation is CASSLLENNEQFF. The chain employs TRBV12-3 or TRBV12-4 and TRBJ2-1; D gene unclear. There are 13 residues in the CDR3. V was pared by 5 bases and J by 7 bases, with 12 bases between.

The chain combines TRBV5-4 with TRBJ2-1, with D possibly being TRBD2 (6 bases). Germline-derived CDR1 and CDR2 are SGHNT and YYREEE (reference sequence). V was pared by 7 bases and J by 0 bases, with 14 bases between. The CDR3 is made up of 15 amino acids. The CDR3 reads CASSGAGRSYNEQFF. The CDR3 DNA sequence: TGTGCCAGCTCGGGAGCGGGCCGCTCCTACAATGAGCAGTTCTTC.

The J gene is TRBJ2-6, the V gene TRBV19, with D perhaps matching TRBD2 (5 bases). The V gene lost 8 bases and the J gene lost 0 bases, with 11 bases spanning the gap. Germline V gene sequence: CDR1 LNHDA, CDR2 SQIVND (reference sequence). The CDR3 contains 15 residues. This chain's CDR3 is CASEGTYSGANVLTF. Here the CDR3 DNA reads TGTGCCAGTGAGGGCACCTACTCTGGGGCCAACGTCCTGACTTTC.

The chain couples TRBV29-1 to TRBJ1-1, with D possibly being TRBD1 (6 bases). V shed 4 bases and J shed 1 base, with 19 bases lying between them. The CDR3 runs to 16 residues. Germline CDR1 is SQVTM and CDR2 is ANQGSEA. CDR3 in amino acids: CSVVLPLGQPNTEAFF. The DNA of the CDR3 is TGCAGCGTTGTCCTCCCGTTAGGACAGCCGAACACTGAAGCTTTCTTT.

The gene calls are TRBV4-1 and TRBJ2-6; 14 nucleotides agree with TRBD2. The germline V gene has CDR1 MGHRA and CDR2 YSYEKL. This CDR3 contains 19 residues. The V and J ends lost 5 bases and 0 bases, in that order; junction bases with no gene match: 6. This CDR3 is CASSGTSGRGDSGANVLTF. The CDR3 DNA reads as TGCGCCAGCAGCGGGACTAGCGGGAGAGGGGACTCTGGGGCCAACGTCCTGACTTTC.

The chain uses TRBV18 and TRBJ1-2; 7 nucleotides agree with TRBD1. Trimming took 3 bases from V and 3 from J; bases not matched to a gene: 4. Germline loops: CDR1 KGHSH, CDR2 LQKENI. CDR3 size: 14 residues. The CDR3 loop is CASSPVGQHYGYTF. In DNA, the CDR3 is TGTGCCAGCTCACCGGTGGGACAGCACTATGGCTACACCTTC.

The chain has TRBV30 and TRBJ1-2; the D is unclear. The CDR3 runs to 11 residues. Germline CDR1 and CDR2: GTSNPN and SVGIG (reference sequence). Trimming removed 4 bases from V and 8 bases from J, with 11 bases in between. CDR3 amino acids: CAWNRIWGYTF. Here the CDR3 DNA reads TGTGCCTGGAACAGAATATGGGGCTACACCTTC.

V is TRBV3-1 (or the pseudogene TRBV3-2) and J is TRBJ2-7; TRBD1 might be the D (5 bases). The CDR3 consists of 14 residues. V was clipped by 1 base and J by 6 bases, with 13 bases between them. Germline V CDR1 and CDR2: LGHDT, YNNKEL (reference sequence). This CDR3 reads CASSQGRASSEQYF. Written as DNA, the CDR3 is TGTGCCAGCAGCCAAGGCAGGGCATCGAGCGAGCAGTACTTC.

The rearrangement joins TRBV3-1 (or the pseudogene TRBV3-2) to TRBJ1-2, with D uncertain. This CDR3 has 16 amino acids. Germline-derived CDR1 and CDR2 are LGHDT and YNNKEL (reference sequence). V was shortened by 0 bases and J by 3 bases, with 14 bases between the two germline ends. CDR3 in DNA: TGTGCCAGCAGCCAAGATTCAGCGGGATTGTACTATGGCTACACCTTC. Amino acid sequence: CASSQDSAGLYYGYTF.

The chain combines TRBV5-4 with TRBJ2-1; 8 positions agree with TRBD2. CDR1 SGHNT and CDR2 YYREEE come from the germline V gene (reference sequence). The CDR3 loop spans 16 amino acids. The J segment lost 7 bases and the V segment lost 4 bases, leaving 13 bases of the junction unmatched. The chain's CDR3 is CASSGFSGGLKNEQFF. Written as DNA, the CDR3 is TGTGCCAGCAGCGGGTTTTCGGGAGGGCTAAAAAATGAGCAGTTCTTC.

V gene TRBV29-1 combines with J gene TRBJ2-3; 9 positions agree with TRBD1. CDR3 length: 12 residues. The ends lost 6 bases at V and 9 bases at J; junction bases unmatched: 7. Germline CDR1 is SQVTM and CDR2 is ANQGSEA. Written as DNA, the CDR3 is TGCAGCGTGGACAGGGGTAGTGGGACGCAGTATTTT. This sequence encodes CSVDRGSGTQYF.

The chain's CDR3 is CASSPHPDRVQPQHF. CDR3 sequence (DNA): TGTGCCAGCAGCCCTCACCCTGACAGGGTCCAGCCCCAGCATTTT. The chain uses TRBV5-4 and TRBJ1-5; TRBD1 matches at 7 bases. Germline lookup yields CDR1 SGHNT and CDR2 YYREEE (reference sequence). The CDR3 contains 15 residues. V gave up 4 bases and J gave up 7 bases; unmatched junction bases: 11.

This clone appeared once. The CDR3 loop is CASNPGIGELFF. The DNA for the CDR3 is TGTGCCAGCAACCCAGGGATCGGGGAGCTGTTTTTT. The V gene is TRBV21-1, the J gene TRBJ2-2; the table gives TRBD1 as D, unverified against the DNA. TRBV21-1 is shown as a pseudogene. The CDR3 loop spans 12 amino acids.

The chain carries TRBV11-2 and TRBJ1-6; 7 nucleotides align to TRBD1. CDR3 length equals 13 residues. Trimming took 5 bases from V and 17 from J; bases not matched to a gene: 12. From germline, CDR1 is SGHAT and CDR2 FQNNGV. CDR3 in DNA: TGTGCCAGCAGCCAGGGACAGAGAGCCTCCATCCACTTT. Translation: CASSQGQRASIHF.